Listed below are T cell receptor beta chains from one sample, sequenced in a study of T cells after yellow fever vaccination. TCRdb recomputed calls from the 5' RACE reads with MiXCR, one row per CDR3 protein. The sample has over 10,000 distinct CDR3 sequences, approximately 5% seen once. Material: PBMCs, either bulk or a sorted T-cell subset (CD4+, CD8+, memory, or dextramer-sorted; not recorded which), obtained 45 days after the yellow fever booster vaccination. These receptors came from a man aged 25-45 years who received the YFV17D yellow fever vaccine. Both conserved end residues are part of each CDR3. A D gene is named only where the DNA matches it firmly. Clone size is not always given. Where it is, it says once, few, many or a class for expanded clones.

CASSLGVETQYF TGTGCCAGCAGCTTGGGTGTAGAGACCCAGTACTTC NA TRBJ2-5 TRBV5-4 many
CAAELDPSGNEQFF TGTGCCGCAGAGCTGGACCCGTCGGGCAATGAGCAGTTCTTC NA TRBJ2-1 TRBV2 many
CASSLASSGTFF TGTGCCAGCAGCTTAGCCTCTAGCGGGACGTTCTTC TRBD2 TRBJ2-1 TRBV7-9 many
CASSLEVGANNEQFF TGTGCCAGCAGCTTAGAAGTAGGGGCCAACAATGAGCAGTTCTTC NA TRBJ2-1 TRBV7-2 many
CASSQNGEGNYGYTF TGCGCCAGCAGCCAAAACGGGGAGGGTAACTATGGCTACACCTTC NA TRBJ1-2 TRBV4-3 many
CRCRCRSCCLAGGENEQFF TGCAGATGTAGATGTAGAAGCTGCTGTCTAGCGGGAGGGGAGAATGAGCAGTTCTTC TRBD2 TRBJ2-1 TRBV20-1 NA
CASSQDSQGALETQYF TGCGCCAGCAGCCAAGATAGCCAGGGTGCTTTGGAGACCCAGTACTTC NA TRBJ2-5 TRBV4-3 many
CASSVLSGSPNEQFF TGTGCCAGCAGCGTCCTGAGCGGGAGTCCGAATGAGCAGTTCTTC TRBD2 TRBJ2-1 TRBV9 many
CASSPRLDTQYF TGTGCCAGCAGCCCTCGTTTGGATACGCAGTATTTT NA TRBJ2-3 TRBV5-4 many
CASSPEPGRQMNTEAFF TGTGCCAGCTCACCTGAACCGGGACGGCAAATGAACACTGAAGCTTTCTTT NA TRBJ1-1 TRBV18 many
CASWSGGHPYF TGTGCCAGCTGGAGTGGGGGGCATCCGTATTTT NA TRBJ2-3 TRBV11-3 many
CASSLGTSGNTIYF TGTGCCAGCAGCTTGGGGACTTCTGGAAACACCATATATTTT NA TRBJ1-3 TRBV7-2 many
CASSLERDRAGELFF TGTGCCAGCAGCTTAGAGCGGGATAGAGCCGGGGAGCTGTTTTTT TRBD2 TRBJ2-2 TRBV7-2 many
CASRLRTAYNEQFF TGTGCCAGTAGACTCAGGACAGCCTACAATGAGCAGTTCTTC NA TRBJ2-1 TRBV19 many
CSVDGRGDEQFF TGCAGCGTTGACGGGAGGGGGGATGAGCAGTTCTTC TRBD2 TRBJ2-1 TRBV29-1 many
CSATDYQARETQYF TGCAGTGCTACGGACTATCAAGCGCGAGAGACCCAGTACTTC NA TRBJ2-5 TRBV20-1 many
CASSPLLGNTGELFF TGTGCCAGCTCACCGCTCCTAGGCAACACCGGGGAGCTGTTTTTT NA TRBJ2-2 TRBV18 many
CASSSVLASSYNEQFF TGTGCCAGCAGCAGTGTACTAGCAAGCTCCTACAATGAGCAGTTCTTC NA TRBJ2-1 TRBV3-1 many
CASSLGPGALNEKLFF TGTGCCAGCAGTTTAGGACCAGGGGCTCTTAATGAAAAACTGTTTTTT NA TRBJ1-4 TRBV12-3/TRBV12-4 many
CSARAPGGKETQYF TGCAGTGCTAGAGCCCCCGGCGGAAAAGAGACCCAGTACTTC NA TRBJ2-5 TRBV20-1 NA
CASSNFPYEQYF TGTGCCAGCAGCAACTTTCCCTACGAGCAGTACTTC NA TRBJ2-7 TRBV5-6 many
CASSYWASGSTDTQYF TGTGCCAGCAGTTATTGGGCTAGCGGGAGCACAGATACGCAGTATTTT TRBD2 TRBJ2-3 TRBV6-5 many